This record covers a single TCR beta chain. The target antigen is unknown. This table comes from immunoSEQ multiplex PCR, and its TCRdb copy is limited to in-frame clones, with some not included. Counted here are some 110,000 clones, about 87% occurring once; the ten biggest clones make up 4% to 4.5%. V lost 1 base and J lost 7, with 10 bases in between. Looked up from germline, CDR1 is KGHDR and CDR2 is SFDVKD. This CDR3 region has 15 residues. The sample originates from a study of T cell responses to AZD1222 COVID-19 vaccine. Findings and limits, study-wide: At 160-218 and 743-854, vaccine-associated CD4 TCRs were dominant, and they spanned spike.

Sequencing used peripheral blood, obtained on day 0 of AZD1222 vaccination. The chain combines TRBV24-1 with TRBJ1-6; D gene uncertain. The origin of this receptor is an adult in good health. CDR3 amino acids: CATSDFWRRNSPLHF. The CDR3 DNA follows: TGTGCCACCAGTGATTTCTGGCGGAGAAATTCACCCCTCCACTTT.